This T cell receptor beta chain was captured in a study of PD-L1 blockade in urothelial cancer. Overall study: Atezolizumab 1,200 mg was given intravenously every 3 weeks, starting 2014. Between 0 and 3 chemotherapy regimens preceded treatment for each patient. Blood yielded a median of about 140,000 T cells per sample. General study points: Survival was better when pretreatment blood TCR clonality fell below the median.

The CDR3 covers 12 residues. Trimming removed 8 bases from V and 4 bases from J, with 11 bases in between. Germline values: CDR1 MDHEN, CDR2 SYDVKM. On this clone itself: Antigen specificity is unknown.

TCRdb's copy holds only in-frame clones and misses some; the assay was immunoSEQ multiplex PCR. The profile covers 100,000 or so clones, with approximately 91% appearing a single time and around 0.9% taken by the ten largest. The chain uses TRBV28 and TRBJ1-2; D gene ambiguous. The material was PBMCs, obtained around atezolizumab (anti-PD-L1) treatment. The source of this sequence is an elderly woman with urothelial cancer. DNA for the CDR3: TGTGCCAGCGGTCCAACCGGCTATGGCTACACCTTC. This codes for CASGPTGYGYTF.